The next 27 T cell receptor beta chains were all read from a single sample in a study of T cells in Graves' hyperthyroidism and ophthalmopathy. TCR beta CDR3 sequences were amplified from RNA transcripts. A set of HTBI primers served as the primers for a first-round RT-PCR of the TCR CDR3. TCRdb re-called the multiplex PCR reads through MiXCR, storing one row per CDR3 protein. This table has around 290,000 distinct CDR3 sequences, about an eighth appearing once. Sequencing was carried out using blood. Source of these receptors: a woman in her 30s with Graves' hyperthyroidism that later progressed to Graves' ophthalmopathy.

This clonotype was recorded at least ten times. CDR3 protein: CSARAPGQGDEKLFF. The CDR3 nucleotides are TGCAGTGCTAGGGCACCGGGACAGGGGGATGAAAAACTGTTTTTT. The chain employs TRBV20-1 and TRBJ1-4, with 11 nucleotides matching TRBD1. The CDR3 is 15 residues long. Germline V gene lookup returns CDR1 DFQATT and CDR2 SNEGSKA (reference sequence). Losses at the gene ends were 3 bases for V and 6 bases for J; bases not matched to a gene: 6.

This clonotype has a count of ten or more. The rearrangement links TRBV7-2 to TRBJ2-5; D may be TRBD1 (6 bases). The V end lost 5 bases, the J end lost 5 bases, and 15 bases lay between the germline ends. Germline CDR1 SGHTA, CDR2 FQGNSA. The CDR3 has 14 residues. For the CDR3, the DNA is TGTGCCAGCAGCATTCAGGGGATGGGGGAGACCCAGTACTTC. Its translation is CASSIQGMGETQYF.

This clonotype was counted a few times. This sequence may be a read error, since a much larger clone differs from it by one base. J is TRBJ2-7 and V is TRBV5-1; the D is unclear. The CDR3 extends over 12 amino acids. Per the germline V gene, CDR1 is SGHRS and CDR2 is YFSETQ. V gave up 4 bases and J gave up 7 bases, with 12 bases separating them. The CDR3 nucleotides read TGCGCCAGCAGCCCTAGGGCAGCGGAGCAGTACTTC. Protein product: CASSPRAAEQYF.

This clonotype was seen repeatedly, ten times or more. The CDR3, as DNA: TGTGCCAGCAGCTTAGACGAGACTCGAATCGAGCAGTTCTTC. Translated, it gives CASSLDETRIEQFF. J is TRBJ2-1 and V is TRBV7-9, with D unclear. This CDR3 has 14 amino acids. Trimming removed 1 base at V and 10 bases at J, with 14 bases between. CDR1 and CDR2 from the germline V gene are SEHNR and FQNEAQ (reference sequence). Drawing the rest from reference TRBV7-9 and TRBJ2-1, the complete variable domain is DTGVSQNPRHKITKRGQNVTFRCDPISEHNRLYWYRQTLGQGPEFLTYFQNEAQLEKSRLLSDRFSAERPKGSFSTLEIQRTEQGDSAMYLCASSLDETRIEQFFGPGTRLTVL.

This clonotype has at least ten counts. This chain links TRBV6-1 with TRBJ2-3; D unclear. From germline, CDR1 is MNHNS and CDR2 SASEGT. V gave up 2 bases and J gave up 5 bases, with 8 bases separating them. The CDR3 spans 13 residues. CDR3 loop: CASSENPGDTQYF. CDR3 bases: TGTGCCAGCAGTGAAAACCCGGGAGATACGCAGTATTTT.

This clonotype was counted ten times or more. The chain links TRBV27 to TRBJ2-7, with D perhaps TRBD1 (6 bases). CDR3 size: 16 residues. V was trimmed by 6 bases and J by 5 bases, leaving 23 bases between them. Germline V gene data show CDR1 as MNHEY and CDR2 as SMNVEV (reference sequence). As DNA, the CDR3 is TGTGCCAGCAGCGCGGTTCCGACTGCAGGGGCCAACGAGCAGTACTTC. Its translation is CASSAVPTAGANEQYF.

This clonotype came up many times. The rearrangement joins TRBV5-1 to TRBJ2-3, with a weak D call TRBD1 (7 bases). This CDR3 has 15 residues. Germline V gene data show CDR1 as SGHRS and CDR2 as YFSETQ. V shed 4 bases and J shed 2 bases, with 14 bases lying between them. In DNA, the CDR3 is TGCGCCAGCAGCCGACAGGGAGGCTACACAGATACGCAGTATTTT. Its translation is CASSRQGGYTDTQYF.

This clonotype was counted ten times or more. The rearrangement uses TRBV18 and TRBJ2-4; D uncertain. Trimming stripped 4 bases from V and 5 bases from J, with 3 bases between. This CDR3 has 11 residues. CDR1 KGHSH and CDR2 LQKENI come from the germline V gene. In DNA, the CDR3 is TGTGCCAGCTCACTACAAAACATTCAGTACTTC. This sequence encodes CASSLQNIQYF. Drawing the rest from reference TRBV18 and TRBJ2-4, the complete variable domain is NAGVMQNPRHLVRRRGQEARLRCSPMKGHSHVYWYRQLPEEGLKFMVYLQKENIIDESGMPKERFSAEFPKEGPSILRIQQVVRGDSAAYFCASSLQNIQYFGAGTRLSVL.

This clonotype was counted many times. The J gene is TRBJ2-1, the V gene TRBV7-2, with 9 bases that match TRBD2. In germline, CDR1 is SGHTA, CDR2 FQGNSA. With V trimmed by 5 bases and J by 2 bases, 16 bases remained unmatched. The CDR3 runs 19 residues. CDR3 bases: TGTGCCAGCAGCCCAGGGCCCAGCGGGAGGACCGGGCCCTACAATGAGCAGTTCTTC. This sequence encodes CASSPGPSGRTGPYNEQFF.

Many counts were recorded for this clonotype. The CDR3 sequence is CASMQPRGNHYEQYF. CDR3 DNA: TGTGCCAGCATGCAACCCCGGGGTAACCACTACGAGCAGTACTTC. The V gene is TRBV12-3 or TRBV12-4, the J gene TRBJ2-7; a weak D match, TRBD2 (5 bases). The CDR3 runs to 15 residues. V was trimmed by 7 bases and J by 3 bases, leaving 19 bases between them.

This clonotype has ten or more counts. V is TRBV12-3 or TRBV12-4 and J is TRBJ1-1; D possibly corresponds to TRBD1 (6 bases). This CDR3 comprises 14 residues. The V end lost 5 bases, the J end lost 4 bases, and 14 bases lay between the germline ends. The CDR3 DNA reads as TGTGCCAGCAGTATCGCAGGGGTTCTCACTGAAGCTTTCTTT. Protein sequence: CASSIAGVLTEAFF.

This clonotype was seen repeatedly, ten times or more. V usage is TRBV12-3 or TRBV12-4 and J usage is TRBJ2-5; possibly TRBD1 for D (6 bases). V was clipped by 5 bases and J by 11 bases, with 12 bases between them. The CDR3 has 11 residues. The CDR3 DNA follows: TGTGCCAGCAGTACCGGACAGTTTCAGTACTTC. Its translation: CASSTGQFQYF.

The sample holds one count of this clonotype. CDR3 residues: CASSPTWRNNEQFF. Here the CDR3 DNA reads TGTGCCAGCAGTCCCACTTGGAGAAACAATGAGCAGTTCTTC. The chain recombines TRBV6-4 with TRBJ2-1; the D is unclear. The ends were cut back, 5 bases at V and 5 bases at J, with 13 bases in the middle. In germline, CDR1 is MRHNA, CDR2 SNTAGT. This CDR3 comprises 14 residues.

The gene calls are TRBV9 and TRBJ2-5, with D perhaps TRBD1 (7 bases). Germline CDR1 is SGDLS and CDR2 is YYNGEE. There are 16 residues in the CDR3. V dropped 3 bases and J dropped 1 base, with 16 bases sitting between them. The CDR3 bases are TGTGCCAGCAGCGCACGAGGGGGCGGGGCCCAAGAGACCCAGTACTTC. Its protein product is CASSARGGGAQETQYF.

This rearrangement joins TRBV29-1 to TRBJ2-7; 8 nucleotides line up with TRBD1. V dropped 0 bases and J dropped 3; count of bases not matched to a gene: 10. CDR3 length: 16 amino acids. Germline V gene data show CDR1 as SQVTM and CDR2 as ANQGSEA. The CDR3, as DNA: TGCAGCGTTGAAGATCCTACAGGGGGGTCCCTCTACGAGCAGTACTTC. This codes for CSVEDPTGGSLYEQYF.

This clonotype was observed at least ten times. This chain joins TRBV2 and TRBJ2-6; 7 bases are a match to TRBD1. The junction had 3 bases not matched to a gene; V was cut back by 5 bases and J by 2 bases. Per the germline V gene, CDR1 is SNHLY and CDR2 is FYNNEI. This CDR3 contains 15 residues. The CDR3 region is CASSQGGAGANVLTF. CDR3 bases: TGTGCCAGCAGTCAAGGGGGCGCTGGGGCCAACGTCCTGACTTTC.

This clonotype was detected many times. The chain combines TRBV6-2 or TRBV6-3 with TRBJ2-7; D is possibly TRBD2 (5 bases). The germline V and J ends were trimmed by 3 bases and 2 bases, with 17 bases remaining between them. The germline V gene has CDR1 MNHEY and CDR2 SVGEGT. The CDR3 is 16 amino acids. The CDR3 sequence is CASSYGLVEPTYEQYF. For the CDR3, the DNA is TGTGCCAGCAGTTATGGACTCGTAGAACCTACCTACGAGCAGTACTTC.

This clonotype was observed at least ten times. The chain uses TRBV15 and TRBJ2-7, with D perhaps given as TRBD1 or TRBD2 (5 bases each). The V end lost 0 bases, the J end lost 2 bases, and 8 bases lay between the germline ends. This CDR3 comprises 14 residues. Germline CDR1 is LNHNV and CDR2 is YYDKDF (reference sequence). The chain's CDR3 is CATSRDGTAYEQYF. Here the CDR3 DNA reads TGTGCCACCAGCAGAGATGGGACCGCCTACGAGCAGTACTTC.

This clonotype was recorded at least ten times. The chain links TRBV29-1 to TRBJ2-2, with TRBD2 matching 14 bases. The trim removed 4 bases at V and 5 bases at J, leaving 6 bases unmatched. CDR1 SQVTM and CDR2 ANQGSEA come from the germline V gene. The CDR3 sequence is 16 residues long. The CDR3 bases are TGCAGCGTTGGGGGGACTAGCGGGAGAGGTACCGGGGAGCTGTTTTTT. Translated, it gives CSVGGTSGRGTGELFF.

The rearrangement uses TRBV9 and TRBJ1-2; perhaps TRBD1 as D (5 bases). Germline V gene sequence: CDR1 SGDLS, CDR2 YYNGEE. The CDR3 length is 15 residues. Trimming cost V 2 bases and J 0 bases, with 11 bases left between them. This CDR3 reads CASSVMQGTNYGYTF. CDR3 sequence (DNA): TGTGCCAGCAGCGTTATGCAGGGTACTAACTATGGCTACACCTTC. The variable domain in full, with the rest retrieved from reference TRBV9 and TRBJ1-2, is DSGVTQTPKHLITATGQRVTLRCSPRSGDLSVYWYQQSLDQGLQFLIQYYNGEERAKGNILERFSAQQFPDLHSELNLSSLELGDSALYFCASSVMQGTNYGYTFGSGTRLTVV.

The sample holds many counts of this clonotype. The chain couples TRBV30 to TRBJ1-4; D gene ambiguous. Per germline, CDR1 GTSNPN and CDR2 SVGIG (reference sequence). The CDR3 totals 14 residues. V was cut by 1 base and J by 7 bases, with 13 bases left in between. The CDR3 loop is CAWSGGLGAEKLFF. The CDR3 DNA reads as TGTGCCTGGAGTGGAGGGCTCGGCGCTGAAAAACTGTTTTTT.

This clonotype came up many times. The V call is TRBV20-1, the J call TRBJ1-4; D might be TRBD1 (5 bases). Deletions cut 6 bases from V and 5 bases from J, with 16 bases between. Germline CDR1 and CDR2: DFQATT and SNEGSKA (reference sequence). The CDR3 is 14 amino acids. Written as DNA, the CDR3 is TGCAGTGCCGACCCGGACAAGGTCAATGAAAAACTGTTTTTT. Protein sequence: CSADPDKVNEKLFF.

Worth noting for this clonotype: This may be a read error, as it is one base from a much larger clone. The chain employs TRBV5-1 and TRBJ2-2, with a tentative D call TRBD2 (6 bases). The CDR3 totals 16 residues. Germline values: CDR1 SGHRS, CDR2 YFSETQ. This chain's CDR3 is CASSSRGGQDTRELFF. The CDR3, as DNA: TGCGCCAGCAGCTCCCGAGGAGGGCAGGACACCAGGGAGCTGTTTTTT.

This clonotype was seen many times. The rearrangement uses TRBV10-3 and TRBJ2-2; the match to TRBD1 covers 11 bases. CDR1 and CDR2 (germline): ENHRY, SYGVKD. Trimming took 10 bases from V and 0 from J; bases not matched to a gene: 16. The CDR3 is 19 amino acids. The CDR3 coding sequence is TGTGCCACGGGCGAACTGCCGGGACAGGGGGATCCGAACACCGGGGAGCTGTTTTTT. Translated, it gives CATGELPGQGDPNTGELFF.

This clonotype has a count of ten or more. The chain links TRBV6-2 or TRBV6-3 to TRBJ2-7; D possibly uses TRBD1 or TRBD2 (5 bases each). V was clipped by 7 bases and J by 11 bases, with 21 bases between them. The length of the CDR3 is 13 residues. CDR1 and CDR2 from the germline V gene are MNHEY and SVGEGT. The CDR3 region has the DNA TGTGCCAGCACCCGGGACGGCCCTTCCGGGGAGTACTTC. Its protein product is CASTRDGPSGEYF.

With regard to this clonotype: Being one base from a much bigger clone, this may be a read error. The V gene is TRBV20-1, the J gene TRBJ1-5; the D is unclear. The CDR3 length is 15 residues. Germline values: CDR1 DFQATT, CDR2 SNEGSKA (reference sequence). Trimming left V 6 bases short and J 7 bases short, with 22 bases between. The CDR3, as DNA: TGCAGTGCCCCCCCGGTGGGTGGCAGGAAGCAGCCCCAGCATTTT. It yields the protein CSAPPVGGRKQPQHF.

The sample holds a few counts of this clonotype. The V gene is TRBV7-9, the J gene TRBJ2-2; 7 nucleotides align to TRBD2. The germline V gene has CDR1 SEHNR and CDR2 FQNEAQ (reference sequence). CDR3 length equals 14 residues. The junction had 3 bases not matched to a gene; V was cut back by 4 bases and J by 4 bases. The CDR3 here is CASSSVAGTGELFF. CDR3 nucleotides: TGTGCCAGCAGCTCGGTAGCGGGCACCGGGGAGCTGTTTTTT.